The source of this TCR beta chain is a study of T cells in Graves' hyperthyroidism and ophthalmopathy. Study background: Before any treatment, at initial diagnosis, peripheral blood was collected.

Study observations and caveats: With a median lead of around 6.7 months before onset, the model predicted ophthalmopathy.

Criteria for exclusion of patients were uncontrolled infection, other autoimmune disease, pregnancy or lactation. Diagnoses were made from clinical symptoms, serum measures (thyroxine and TRAb), thyroid ultrasound and orbital computed tomography. V trimming: 8 bases; J trimming: 9 bases; junction bases outside the gene matches: 8. This CDR3 has 13 residues. Germline CDR1 and CDR2: MNHNS and SASEGT. Regions amplified from RNA transcripts were the TCR beta CDR3 regions. First-round RT-PCR targeting the TCR CDR3 was performed with the HTBI primer set. TCRdb redid the calling of the multiplex PCR reads with MiXCR, one entry per CDR3 protein. The profile shows a few hundred thousand distinct CDR3 sequences, about 16% of them singletons. This clonotype was observed many times. As yet, its antigen is unknown.

This chain uses TRBV6-1 with TRBJ2-1; 9 bases match TRBD2. The material sequenced was blood. This receptor was identified in a woman in her thirties with Graves' ophthalmopathy. CDR3: CASVSGRRGEQFF. The DNA for the CDR3 is TGTGCCAGCGTAAGCGGGAGGAGGGGTGAGCAGTTCTTC.